This is a list of T cell receptor beta chains from one sample in a study of cytomegalovirus exposure and HLA in healthy donors. Method: immunoSEQ multiplex PCR; TCRdb's copy keeps in-frame clones and lacks some. This table holds 95,000 to 150,000 clones, about 10% found once. Sequenced input: PBMCs. The origin of the receptors is a woman between 18 and 30 years old in good health and CMV-seropositive. Each CDR3 is given with its conserved first and last residue. Fields, in order: J gene, clone size, V gene, CDR3 length, D gene, CDR3 DNA, CDR3 protein. A D gene is named only where the DNA matches it firmly. Size is stated for part of the rows, as once, few or many counts, or as a class when the clone is expanded.

J: TRBJ2-7; size: few; V: TRBV2; length: 15; D: .; DNA: TGTGCCAGCAGTGAAGTCCGGGGGTACTCCTACGAGCAGTACTTC; CDR3: CASSEVRGYSYEQYF
J: TRBJ1-2; size: few; V: TRBV10-3; length: 15; D: .; DNA: TGTGCCATCAGTGAATCTGCAGGGGTCGGCTATGGCTACACCTTC; CDR3: CAISESAGVGYGYTF
J: TRBJ2-1; size: .; V: TRBV30; length: 18; D: TRBD2; DNA: TGTGCCTGGAGTAAAACCCGGACTAGCGGGAGTCAGTACAATGAGCAGTTCTTC; CDR3: CAWSKTRTSGSQYNEQFF
J: TRBJ1-2; size: few; V: TRBV4-2; length: 13; D: TRBD1; DNA: TGTGCCAGCAGGACAGGGCAGAACTATGGCTACACCTTC; CDR3: CASRTGQNYGYTF
J: TRBJ2-7; size: few; V: TRBV7-3; length: 13; D: .; DNA: TGTGCCAGCAGCGCGGGCGGTCTCGACGAGCAGTACTTC; CDR3: CASSAGGLDEQYF
J: TRBJ2-5; size: .; V: TRBV7-9; length: 15; D: .; DNA: TGTGCCAGCAGCTACCCTGTTACAGTCGAGGAGACCCAGTACTTC; CDR3: CASSYPVTVEETQYF
J: TRBJ1-2; size: few; V: TRBV30; length: 12; D: .; DNA: TGTGCCTGTGGGAGCCCGAGGGATGGCTACACCTTC; CDR3: CACGSPRDGYTF
J: TRBJ2-2; size: .; V: TRBV4-2; length: 15; D: TRBD1; DNA: TGTGCCAGCAGCCACGAGGACAGGGACACCGGGGAGCTGTTTTTT; CDR3: CASSHEDRDTGELFF
J: TRBJ1-1; size: few; V: TRBV6-6; length: 14; D: .; DNA: TGTGCCAGCATTGTGGGAAGGGGAGGGGCTGAAGCTTTCTTT; CDR3: CASIVGRGGAEAFF
J: TRBJ2-7; size: few; V: TRBV15; length: 16; D: .; DNA: TGTGCCACCAGCAGAGGCAGAGGAAACATCGAGAACGAGCAGTACTTC; CDR3: CATSRGRGNIENEQYF
J: TRBJ1-1; size: few; V: TRBV5-1; length: 13; D: .; DNA: TGCGCCAGCAGCGTGATGGAGGCCACTGAAGCTTTCTTT; CDR3: CASSVMEATEAFF
J: TRBJ1-1; size: .; V: TRBV7-9; length: 13; D: .; DNA: TGTGCCAGCAGCGCGACAGGGAACACTGAAGCTTTCTTT; CDR3: CASSATGNTEAFF
J: TRBJ1-3; size: .; V: TRBV7-3; length: 16; D: TRBD1; DNA: TGTGCCAGCAGCCCCCCGACAGGGCGCTCTGGAAACACCATATATTTT; CDR3: CASSPPTGRSGNTIYF
J: TRBJ2-1; size: few; V: TRBV14; length: 16; D: .; DNA: TGTGCCAGCAGCCAAGTTTGGTCTTGGGTCGAGGATGAGCAGTTCTTC; CDR3: CASSQVWSWVEDEQFF
J: TRBJ2-7; size: few; V: TRBV28; length: 14; D: TRBD2; DNA: TGTGCCAGCACCTGGGGCGGGAGCAGCAGCGAGCAGTACTTC; CDR3: CASTWGGSSSEQYF
J: TRBJ1-1; size: .; V: TRBV6-5; length: 13; D: TRBD1; DNA: TGTGCCAGCACTCCGACAGGGTCCACTGAAGCTTTCTTT; CDR3: CASTPTGSTEAFF
J: TRBJ2-7; size: .; V: TRBV5-6; length: 13; D: .; DNA: TGTGCCAGCAGCTTGGTTGCCAGGCGCGAGCAGTACTTC; CDR3: CASSLVARREQYF
J: TRBJ2-1; size: few; V: TRBV2; length: 15; D: TRBD2; DNA: TGTGCCAGCAGGCTTGCAGCGGGAGAGTGGAATGAGCAGTTCTTC; CDR3: CASRLAAGEWNEQFF
J: TRBJ1-2; size: .; V: TRBV30; length: 14; D: TRBD1; DNA: TGTGCCTGGAGCCGAGGGACAGTTAACTATGGCTACACCTTC; CDR3: CAWSRGTVNYGYTF
J: TRBJ2-5; size: .; V: TRBV28; length: 14; D: .; DNA: TGTGCCAGCAGTTTAGGGGGGCAGCGGGGGACCCAGTACTTC; CDR3: CASSLGGQRGTQYF
J: TRBJ2-7; size: few; V: TRBV4-1; length: 15; D: TRBD2; DNA: TGCGCCAGCAGTGATCTAGCGGGGGGCTCCTACGAGCAGTACTTC; CDR3: CASSDLAGGSYEQYF
J: TRBJ1-1; size: .; V: TRBV6-5; length: 14; D: TRBD1; DNA: TGTGCCAGCAGTGAAGTGAGGGGACAGACTGAAGCTTTCTTT; CDR3: CASSEVRGQTEAFF
J: TRBJ1-2; size: few; V: TRBV4-1; length: 13; D: .; DNA: TGCGCCAGCAGCCAAGGGATGCGGTATGGCTACACCTTC; CDR3: CASSQGMRYGYTF
J: TRBJ1-2; size: few; V: TRBV18; length: 15; D: .; DNA: TGTGCCAGCTCACCACCGGAGCGGGGTTCTAATGGCTACACCTTC; CDR3: CASSPPERGSNGYTF
J: TRBJ2-7; size: few; V: TRBV9; length: 14; D: .; DNA: TGTGCCAGCAGCGTAGGGGACATGGCCTACGAGCAGTACTTC; CDR3: CASSVGDMAYEQYF
J: TRBJ1-5; size: few; V: TRBV19; length: 14; D: TRBD1; DNA: TGTGCCAGTAGTGAAACAGGGGAGAATCAGCCCCAGCATTTT; CDR3: CASSETGENQPQHF
J: TRBJ2-2; size: few; V: TRBV6-1; length: 14; D: .; DNA: TGTGCCAGCAGTGAAGCCCGGGCGGGGGGGGAGCTGTTTTTT; CDR3: CASSEARAGGELFF
J: TRBJ1-2; size: .; V: TRBV18; length: 13; D: TRBD1; DNA: TGTGCCAGCTCACCGAGGCAGGGGGATGGCTACACCTTC; CDR3: CASSPRQGDGYTF
J: TRBJ1-1; size: once; V: TRBV2; length: 14; D: TRBD1; DNA: TGTGCCAGCAGGGGACAGGGGGCTAAAACTGAAGCTTTCTTT; CDR3: CASRGQGAKTEAFF
J: TRBJ1-1; size: few; V: TRBV23-1; length: 14; D: .; DNA: TGCGCCAGCAGTCGCCCGGAGATGAACACTGAAGCTTTCTTT; CDR3: CASSRPEMNTEAFF
J: TRBJ2-5; size: few; V: TRBV27; length: 14; D: TRBD1; DNA: TGTGCCAGCAGTGGACAGGGGGTTAGGGAGACCCAGTACTTC; CDR3: CASSGQGVRETQYF
J: TRBJ1-5; size: .; V: TRBV30; length: 13; D: .; DNA: TGTGCCTACCTCGGGGGGGCAATCGAGCCCCAGCATTTT; CDR3: CAYLGGAIEPQHF
J: TRBJ2-2; size: .; V: TRBV10-3; length: 17; D: TRBD1; DNA: TGTGCCATCAGCCCCCAGACAGGGGAGGCGAACACCGGGGAGCTGTTTTTT; CDR3: CAISPQTGEANTGELFF
J: TRBJ1-2; size: few; V: TRBV28; length: 13; D: TRBD1; DNA: TGTGCCAGCAGCCCGACAGGGAACTATGGCTACACCTTC; CDR3: CASSPTGNYGYTF
J: TRBJ2-7; size: .; V: TRBV6-5; length: 14; D: .; DNA: TGTGCCAGCAGTTACTCGCCAGGGAGGTACGAGCAGTACTTC; CDR3: CASSYSPGRYEQYF
J: TRBJ2-2; size: .; V: TRBV27; length: 16; D: .; DNA: TGTGCCAGCAACTTTTACGGGACACTTAACACCGGGGAGCTGTTTTTT; CDR3: CASNFYGTLNTGELFF
J: TRBJ2-7; size: few; V: TRBV7-6; length: 15; D: TRBD1; DNA: TGTGCCAGCAGCTTGGGGGGGACAGGGTACTACGAGCAGTACTTC; CDR3: CASSLGGTGYYEQYF
J: TRBJ1-2; size: few; V: TRBV7-8; length: 15; D: .; DNA: TGTGCCAGCAGCTTCGGGGAGACGGCCAGGGGCGGCTACACCTTC; CDR3: CASSFGETARGGYTF
J: TRBJ2-5; size: .; V: TRBV6-9; length: 15; D: TRBD2; DNA: TGTGCCAGCAGTTATAGGGACTATTGTAAGGAGACCCAGTACTTC; CDR3: CASSYRDYCKETQYF
J: TRBJ2-2; size: .; V: TRBV18; length: 15; D: .; DNA: TGTGCCAGCTCAAGCCCGATGACAGGTCCCGGGGAGCTGTTTTTT; CDR3: CASSSPMTGPGELFF
J: TRBJ2-7; size: few; V: TRBV27; length: 17; D: .; DNA: TGTGCCAGCAGTTCAAGACTCTCCGTTGGAAGGGGCTACGAGCAGTACTTC; CDR3: CASSSRLSVGRGYEQYF
J: TRBJ2-7; size: few; V: TRBV7-3; length: 13; D: .; DNA: TGTGCCAGCAGCTTATATGCCACTTACGAGCAGTACTTC; CDR3: CASSLYATYEQYF
J: TRBJ2-7; size: .; V: TRBV28; length: 13; D: .; DNA: TGTGCCAGCAGATTAACGGGGTTGGGCGAGCAGTACTTC; CDR3: CASRLTGLGEQYF
J: TRBJ2-2; size: .; V: TRBV29-1; length: 13; D: .; DNA: TGCAGCGTAATATCAGGGACAACCGGGGAGCTGTTTTTT; CDR3: CSVISGTTGELFF
J: TRBJ1-4; size: .; V: TRBV5-4; length: 15; D: TRBD1; DNA: TGTGCCAGCAGCCAGGGGACAGGTTTTAATGAAAAACTGTTTTTT; CDR3: CASSQGTGFNEKLFF
J: TRBJ2-3; size: few; V: TRBV7-9; length: 15; D: .; DNA: TGTGCCAGCAGCTTTGAGCGAACTAGCACAGATACGCAGTATTTT; CDR3: CASSFERTSTDTQYF
J: TRBJ2-3; size: .; V: TRBV7-2; length: 13; D: .; DNA: TGTGCCAGCAGCCGGACAAGGGAAGATACGCAGTATTTT; CDR3: CASSRTREDTQYF
J: TRBJ1-2; size: .; V: TRBV5-6; length: 14; D: TRBD1; DNA: TGTGCCAGCAGCTTCCTCAGGGGGTACTATGGCTACACCTTC; CDR3: CASSFLRGYYGYTF
J: TRBJ2-7; size: few; V: TRBV7-9; length: 14; D: .; DNA: TGTGCCAGCAGCCTCTCGGGGAGCTCCTACGAGCAGTACTTC; CDR3: CASSLSGSSYEQYF
J: TRBJ1-2; size: few; V: TRBV30; length: 13; D: .; DNA: TGTGCCTGGAGTATCCCCCCAGGGGATGGCTACACCTTC; CDR3: CAWSIPPGDGYTF
J: TRBJ2-7; size: .; V: TRBV7-8; length: 13; D: .; DNA: TGTGCCAGCAGCTTAGATGAACTTGCCGAGCAGTACTTC; CDR3: CASSLDELAEQYF
J: TRBJ2-7; size: few; V: TRBV29-1; length: 15; D: .; DNA: TGCAGCGTTGAAGCTGGAGGGAGTAGATCCTACGAGCAGTACTTC; CDR3: CSVEAGGSRSYEQYF
J: TRBJ2-3; size: few; V: TRBV15; length: 17; D: .; DNA: TGTGCCACCAGCAGTCCCGCAGGACTTCTCTTCACAGATACGCAGTATTTT; CDR3: CATSSPAGLLFTDTQYF
J: TRBJ2-7; size: few; V: TRBV19; length: 15; D: TRBD2; DNA: TGTGCCAGTACCAAAGGGGCTAGCGGGAAGTGGGAGCAGTACTTC; CDR3: CASTKGASGKWEQYF
J: TRBJ2-7; size: few; V: TRBV5-1; length: 16; D: TRBD2; DNA: TGCGCCAGCAGCTTGGGAACGACTAGCGGATCCTACGAGCAGTACTTC; CDR3: CASSLGTTSGSYEQYF
J: TRBJ2-2; size: .; V: TRBV18; length: 16; D: TRBD1; DNA: TGTGCCAGCTCGCCCCGACAGGGGACTAACACCGGGGAGCTGTTTTTT; CDR3: CASSPRQGTNTGELFF
J: TRBJ2-2; size: few; V: TRBV7-3; length: 14; D: TRBD1; DNA: TGTGCCAGCAGCTTAAAACAGGGGGACGGGGAGCTGTTTTTT; CDR3: CASSLKQGDGELFF